The T cell receptor (beta chain) under discussion was sequenced for a study of blood T cell repertoires in COVID-19. CDR1 and CDR2 from the germline V gene are KGHSH and LQKENI. The CDR3 loop spans 14 amino acids. J gave up 6 bases and V 2 bases, and 3 bases lay outside the gene matches. Concerning this clone itself: This sample also contains other DNA sequences that code for the same CDR3.

TCRdb's copy holds only in-frame clones and misses some; the assay was immunoSEQ multiplex PCR. The sample includes some 150,000 clones, 75% to 90% of them seen just once. The clonotype originates from a human donor in a cohort sampled during active COVID-19. Sequenced sample: peripheral blood. The V call is TRBV18, the J call TRBJ1-5; 8 bases are a match to TRBD1. The CDR3 bases are TGTGCCAGCTCACCAACAGGGGGTGGTCAGCCCCAGCATTTT. Its protein product is CASSPTGGGQPQHF.